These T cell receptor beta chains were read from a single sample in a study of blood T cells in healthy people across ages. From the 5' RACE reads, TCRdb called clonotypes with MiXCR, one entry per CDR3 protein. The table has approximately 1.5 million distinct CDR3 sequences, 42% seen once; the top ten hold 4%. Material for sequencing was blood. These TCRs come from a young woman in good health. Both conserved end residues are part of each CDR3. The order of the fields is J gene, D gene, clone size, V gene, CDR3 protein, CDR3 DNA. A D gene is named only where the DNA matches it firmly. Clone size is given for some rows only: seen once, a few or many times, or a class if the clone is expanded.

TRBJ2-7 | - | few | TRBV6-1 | CASSHTPQYEQYF | TGTGCCAGCAGTCACACCCCACAGTACGAGCAGTACTTC
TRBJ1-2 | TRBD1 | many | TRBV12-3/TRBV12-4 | CASSPRTGRAYGYTF | TGTGCCAGCAGTCCCAGGACAGGCCGCGCCTATGGCTACACCTTC
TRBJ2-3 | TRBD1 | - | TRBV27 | CASSLKATGGTDTQYF | TGTGCCAGCAGTTTAAAAGCGACAGGGGGAACAGATACGCAGTATTTT
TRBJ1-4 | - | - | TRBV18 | CASSLGTAVKEKLFF | TGTGCCAGCTCACTTGGGACCGCAGTGAAAGAAAAACTGTTTTTT
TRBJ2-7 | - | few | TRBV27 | CASSLSSAAGGLFYEQYF | TGTGCCAGCAGTTTATCAAGTGCGGCAGGGGGGTTGTTTTACGAGCAGTACTTC
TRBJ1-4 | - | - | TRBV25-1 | CASSDPRGTNEKLFF | TGTGCCAGCAGTGATCCCAGGGGTACTAATGAAAAACTGTTTTTT
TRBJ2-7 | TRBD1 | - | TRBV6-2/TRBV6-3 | CANSTGTGTTLSYEQYF | TGTGCCAACAGCACCGGGACAGGTACCACGCTCTCCTACGAGCAGTACTTC
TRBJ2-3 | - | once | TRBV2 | CASSEARGPRTDTQYF | TGTGCCAGCAGTGAAGCGCGGGGACCCCGCACAGATACGCAGTATTTT
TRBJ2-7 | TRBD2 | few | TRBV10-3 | CAISGGTGLDSYEQYF | TGTGCCATCAGTGGGGGAACCGGACTAGACTCCTACGAGCAGTACTTC
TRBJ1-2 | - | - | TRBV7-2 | CASSLVRVGSGTKHGYTF | TGTGCCAGCAGCTTAGTCCGAGTTGGATCCGGCACTAAACATGGCTACACCTTC
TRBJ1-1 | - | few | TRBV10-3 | CATGQQANTEAFF | TGTGCCACCGGGCAGCAGGCGAACACTGAAGCTTTCTTT
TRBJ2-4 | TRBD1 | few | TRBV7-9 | CASSTNRDRGHNIQYF | TGTGCCAGCAGCACCAACCGGGACAGGGGGCATAACATTCAGTACTTC
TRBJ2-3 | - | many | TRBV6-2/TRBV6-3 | CASRRRGSTDTQYF | TGTGCCTCAAGGCGCCGGGGAAGCACAGATACGCAGTATTTT
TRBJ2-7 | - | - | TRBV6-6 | CASSSGTPLEQYF | TGTGCCAGCAGCTCCGGGACCCCCCTCGAGCAGTACTTC
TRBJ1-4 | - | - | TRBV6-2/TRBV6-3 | CASSYSTGWATNEKLFF | TGTGCCAGCAGTTACTCGACCGGCTGGGCAACTAATGAAAAACTGTTTTTT
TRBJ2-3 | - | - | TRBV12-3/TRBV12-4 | CASGSGTLRTDTQYF | TGTGCCAGCGGTTCCGGGACACTCCGCACAGATACGCAGTATTTT
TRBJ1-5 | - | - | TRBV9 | CASSVGTARNQPQHF | TGTGCCAGCAGCGTAGGGACCGCACGCAATCAGCCCCAGCATTTT
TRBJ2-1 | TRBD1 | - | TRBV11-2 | CASKGQGAVNEQFF | TGTGCCAGCAAAGGACAGGGGGCGGTCAATGAGCAGTTCTTC
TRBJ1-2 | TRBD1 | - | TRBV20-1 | CSANWDREDTF | TGCAGTGCCAACTGGGACAGGGAAGACACCTTC
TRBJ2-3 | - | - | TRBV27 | CASSLSEGRTTDTQYF | TGTGCCAGCAGTTTATCGGAGGGACGTACCACAGATACGCAGTATTTT